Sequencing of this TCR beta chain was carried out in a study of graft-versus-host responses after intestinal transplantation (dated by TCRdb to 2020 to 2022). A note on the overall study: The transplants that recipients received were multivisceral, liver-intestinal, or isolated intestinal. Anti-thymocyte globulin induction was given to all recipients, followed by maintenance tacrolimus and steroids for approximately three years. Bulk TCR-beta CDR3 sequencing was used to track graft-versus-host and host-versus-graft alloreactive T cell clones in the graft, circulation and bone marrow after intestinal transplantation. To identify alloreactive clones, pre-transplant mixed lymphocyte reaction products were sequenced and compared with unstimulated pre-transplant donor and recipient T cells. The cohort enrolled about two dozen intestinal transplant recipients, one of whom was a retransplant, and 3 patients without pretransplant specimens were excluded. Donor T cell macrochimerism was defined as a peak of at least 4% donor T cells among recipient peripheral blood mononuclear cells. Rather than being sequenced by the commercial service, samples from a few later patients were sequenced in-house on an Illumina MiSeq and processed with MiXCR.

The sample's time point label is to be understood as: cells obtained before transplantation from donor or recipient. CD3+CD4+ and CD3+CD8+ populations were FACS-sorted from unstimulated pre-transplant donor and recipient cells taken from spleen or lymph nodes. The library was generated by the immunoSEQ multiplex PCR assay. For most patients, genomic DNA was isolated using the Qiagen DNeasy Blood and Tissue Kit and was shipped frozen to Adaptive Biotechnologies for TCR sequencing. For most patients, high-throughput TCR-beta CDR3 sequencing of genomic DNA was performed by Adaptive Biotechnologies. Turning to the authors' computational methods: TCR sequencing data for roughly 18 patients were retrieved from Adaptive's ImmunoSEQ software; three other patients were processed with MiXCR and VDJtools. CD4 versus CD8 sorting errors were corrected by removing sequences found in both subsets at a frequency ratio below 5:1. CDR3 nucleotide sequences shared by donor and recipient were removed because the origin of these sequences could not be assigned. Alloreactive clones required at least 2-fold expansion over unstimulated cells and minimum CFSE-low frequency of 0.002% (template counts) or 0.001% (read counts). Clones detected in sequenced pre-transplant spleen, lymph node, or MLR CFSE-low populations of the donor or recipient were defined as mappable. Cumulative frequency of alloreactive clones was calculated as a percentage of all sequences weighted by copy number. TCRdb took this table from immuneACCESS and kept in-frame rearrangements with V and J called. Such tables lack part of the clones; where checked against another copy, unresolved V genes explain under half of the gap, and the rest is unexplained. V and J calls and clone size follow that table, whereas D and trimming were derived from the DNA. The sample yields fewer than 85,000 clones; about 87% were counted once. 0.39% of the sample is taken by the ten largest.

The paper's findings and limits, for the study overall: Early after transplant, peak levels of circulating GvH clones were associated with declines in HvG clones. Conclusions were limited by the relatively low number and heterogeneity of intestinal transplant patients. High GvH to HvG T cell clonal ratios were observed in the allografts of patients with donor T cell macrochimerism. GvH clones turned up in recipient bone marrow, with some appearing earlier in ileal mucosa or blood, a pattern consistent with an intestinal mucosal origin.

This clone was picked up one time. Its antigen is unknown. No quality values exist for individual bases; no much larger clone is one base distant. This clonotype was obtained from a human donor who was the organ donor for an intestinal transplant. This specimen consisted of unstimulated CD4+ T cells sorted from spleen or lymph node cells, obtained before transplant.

The bases read TGTGCCAGCAGCCAGCCGGGCGGGGACCAAGAGACCCAGTACTTC. This yields the protein CASSQPGGDQETQYF. The chain joins TRBV7-6 to TRBJ2-5, and the D gene may be TRBD2, 6 bases matching. V is clipped by 5 bases and J by 0 bases, and the sequence between their germline boundaries is 13 bases long. CDR3 length: 15 amino acids, cysteine to phenylalanine. Only the CDR3 portion is preserved as DNA: 45 bases, with reading frame beginning at the first base. The germline V gene sets CDR1 to SGHVS and CDR2 to FNYEAQ.